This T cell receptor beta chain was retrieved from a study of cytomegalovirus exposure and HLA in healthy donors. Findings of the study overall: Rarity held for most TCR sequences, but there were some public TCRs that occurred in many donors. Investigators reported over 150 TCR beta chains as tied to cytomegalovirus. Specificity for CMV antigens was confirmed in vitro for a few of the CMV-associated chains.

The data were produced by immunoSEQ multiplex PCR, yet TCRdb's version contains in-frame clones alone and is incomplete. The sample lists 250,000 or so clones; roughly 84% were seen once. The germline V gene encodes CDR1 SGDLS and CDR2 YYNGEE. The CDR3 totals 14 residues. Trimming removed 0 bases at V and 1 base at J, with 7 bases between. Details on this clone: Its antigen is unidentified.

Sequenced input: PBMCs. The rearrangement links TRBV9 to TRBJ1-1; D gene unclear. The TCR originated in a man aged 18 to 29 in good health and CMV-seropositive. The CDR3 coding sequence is TGTGCCAGCAGCGTAGTACCGTCGAACACTGAAGCTTTCTTT. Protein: CASSVVPSNTEAFF.